What follows are 19 T cell receptor beta chains derived from one specimen sequenced in a study of T cell repertoires in cytomegalovirus infection. MiXCR, applied by TCRdb to the reads, yields one record per CDR3 protein. The sample carries over 300,000 distinct CDR3 sequences, roughly 16% recorded once. Sequenced input: PBMCs. These receptors were obtained from a human donor in good health (CMV status not recorded). Some clones in this sample may be carry-over from other donors' samples.

In this sample, this clonotype turned up many times. The CDR3: CASSYQTSGVRQFF. The CDR3 DNA reads TGTGCCAGCAGTTACCAGACTAGCGGGGTACGGCAGTTCTTC. The V and J genes are TRBV6-5 and TRBJ2-1; 11 nucleotides agree with TRBD2. There are 14 residues in the CDR3. With 2 bases clipped from V and 12 bases from J, the junction kept 6 bases outside the gene matches. Germline values: CDR1 MNHEY, CDR2 SVGAGI.

This sequence joins TRBV5-4 and TRBJ1-6; 7 positions match TRBD1. There are 16 residues in the CDR3. The J segment lost 5 bases and the V segment lost 4 bases, leaving 9 bases of the junction unmatched. CDR1 SGHNT and CDR2 YYREEE come from the germline V gene (reference sequence). Written as DNA, the CDR3 is TGTGCCAGCAGCCCACGGACAGGCCTTAATAATTCACCCCTCCACTTT. Its translation: CASSPRTGLNNSPLHF.

The chain carries TRBV19 and TRBJ2-2; no clear D. CDR3 length: 13 amino acids. The V and J ends lost 7 bases and 6 bases respectively, with 12 bases between them. Germline CDR1 is LNHDA and CDR2 is SQIVND (reference sequence). CDR3 amino acids: CASIDRFSGELFF. CDR3 bases: TGTGCCAGTATCGACCGATTCTCCGGGGAGCTGTTTTTT.

This chain joins TRBV4-2 and TRBJ1-1, with unresolved D. CDR3 size: 15 residues. In germline, CDR1 is LGHNA, CDR2 YNFKEQ. Trimming took off 0 bases at V and 4 bases at J, with 12 bases between the two ends. The DNA of the CDR3 is TGTGCCAGCAGCCAAGAGTTGGTGACGGGCACTGAAGCTTTCTTT. Protein product: CASSQELVTGTEAFF.

The chain uses TRBV6-5 and TRBJ2-7; D unresolved. The CDR3 is 17 residues long. V was clipped by 3 bases and J by 0 bases, with 18 bases between them. The V gene's germline CDR1 is MNHEY and CDR2 SVGAGI. This chain's CDR3 is CASSYRPATLFSYEQYF. The CDR3 nucleotides read TGTGCCAGCAGTTATCGGCCAGCCACCCTTTTCTCCTACGAGCAGTACTTC.

This clonotype has only a few counts. V usage is TRBV28 and J usage is TRBJ1-3; weak D call: TRBD1 (5 bases). The CDR3 spans 15 residues. Germline CDR1 reads MDHEN; CDR2 reads SYDVKM. Deletions cut 6 bases from V and 4 bases from J, with 16 bases between. In nucleotides, the CDR3 is TGTGCCAGCAGCCCAGCCGGGACCTCCGGAAACACCATATATTTT. Its protein product is CASSPAGTSGNTIYF.

The chain recombines TRBV6-6 with TRBJ1-5; 8 nucleotides line up with TRBD1. Germline assignment: CDR1 MNHNY and CDR2 SVGAGI (reference sequence). J lost 11 bases, V lost 5 bases, and 11 bases had no gene match. This CDR3 contains 14 residues. The CDR3 sequence: CASSEDRELVTQHF. For the CDR3, the DNA is TGTGCCAGCAGTGAGGACAGGGAATTAGTGACCCAGCATTTT.

This rearrangement joins TRBV3-1 to TRBJ1-2; D remains unclear. Germline loops: CDR1 LGHDT, CDR2 YNNKEL (reference sequence). The CDR3 sequence is 14 residues long. Trimming removed 1 base at V and 2 bases at J, with 8 bases between. The chain's CDR3 is CASSQVTANYGYTF. The CDR3 DNA is TGTGCCAGCAGCCAAGTCACCGCCAACTATGGCTACACCTTC.

The chain recombines TRBV27 with TRBJ2-2; D gene unclear. Germline loops: CDR1 MNHEY, CDR2 SMNVEV (reference sequence). Trimming took off 6 bases at V and 1 base at J, with 12 bases between the two ends. CDR3 size: 15 residues. The CDR3 loop is CASSLFAVNTGELFF. CDR3 bases: TGTGCCAGCAGCCTTTTTGCAGTGAACACCGGGGAGCTGTTTTTT.

This chain connects TRBV9 to TRBJ1-4; D unclear. This CDR3 spans 14 amino acids. The germline CDR1 and CDR2 sequences are SGDLS and YYNGEE. V dropped 3 bases and J dropped 0 bases, with 6 bases sitting between them. In DNA form, the CDR3 reads TGTGCCAGCAGCGGGACCTCAACTAATGAAAAACTGTTTTTT. Its translation is CASSGTSTNEKLFF.

V gene TRBV28 combines with J gene TRBJ1-1; 8 bases line up with TRBD1. Germline CDR1 reads MDHEN; CDR2 reads SYDVKM. Trimming cost V 6 bases and J 1 base; bases outside gene matches: 13. This CDR3 is 17 amino acids long. The CDR3: CASRLESGGIRNTEAFF. The CDR3 DNA is TGTGCCAGCAGGTTAGAGTCAGGGGGCATTAGGAACACTGAAGCTTTCTTT. The variable domain in full, with the rest retrieved from reference TRBV28 and TRBJ1-1, is DVKVTQSSRYLVKRTGEKVFLECVQDMDHENMFWYRQDPGLGLRLIYFSYDVKMKEKGDIPEGYSVSREKKERFSLILESASTNQTSMYLCASRLESGGIRNTEAFFGQGTRLTVV.

The chain employs TRBV6-6 and TRBJ2-5; TRBD1 matches at 9 bases. Germline assignment: CDR1 MNHNY and CDR2 SVGAGI (reference sequence). J was trimmed by 2 bases and V by 5 bases; bases with no gene match: 9. The CDR3 is 16 amino acids. CDR3 nucleotides: TGTGCCAGCAGTAACGGACAGGGGAATTGGCAAGAGACCCAGTACTTC. This sequence encodes CASSNGQGNWQETQYF.

The V call is TRBV28, the J call TRBJ2-5; TRBD2 matches at 13 bases. Per the germline V gene, CDR1 is MDHEN and CDR2 is SYDVKM. V was clipped by 5 bases and J by 10 bases; unmatched bases: 13. There are 16 residues in the CDR3. In DNA form, the CDR3 reads TGTGCCAGCAGTCCCCAACTAGCGGGGGGGCCGTTGAGCCAGTACTTC. It yields the protein CASSPQLAGGPLSQYF.

This clonotype was counted many times. The chain carries TRBV7-2 and TRBJ2-6; no clear D gene. CDR3 length: 16 residues. Trimming removed 4 bases from V and 0 bases from J, with 10 bases in between. Germline V gene lookup returns CDR1 SGHTA and CDR2 FQGNSA. The CDR3 DNA is TGTGCCAGCAGCTCATTCTTGAGCTCTGGGGCCAACGTCCTGACTTTC. This gives the protein CASSSFLSSGANVLTF.

Many counts were recorded for this clonotype. This sequence joins TRBV25-1 and TRBJ2-3; 8 bases align to TRBD2. Germline-derived CDR1 and CDR2 are MGHDK and SYGVNS. The CDR3 contains 17 residues. J gave up 0 bases and V 6 bases, and 11 bases lay outside the gene matches. For the CDR3, the DNA is TGTGCCAGCAGGGGCCTCGGGGGGGAACGTAGCACAGATACGCAGTATTTT. Protein: CASRGLGGERSTDTQYF.

V usage is TRBV5-4 and J usage is TRBJ2-5, with TRBD2 as a possible D gene (6 bases). CDR1 is SGHNT, CDR2 YYREEE, per germline (reference sequence). The CDR3 has 15 residues. The V end was cut by 3 bases, the J end by 3 bases, with 15 bases between. For the CDR3, the DNA is TGTGCCAGCAGCTCAGCAGGCGGGGCCAAAGAGACCCAGTACTTC. Translated, it gives CASSSAGGAKETQYF.

The chain carries TRBV7-2 and TRBJ2-7; 9 positions match TRBD1. V shed 5 bases, J shed 5 bases, and the junction held 7 bases outside the gene matches. The CDR3 spans 14 residues. Per the germline V gene, CDR1 is SGHTA and CDR2 is FQGNSA. In DNA, the CDR3 is TGTGCCAGCAGCACTAGGACAGGGGACCACGAGCAGTACTTC. Its translation is CASSTRTGDHEQYF.

Comments on this clonotype: Compared with germline, one end of the junction differs, possibly owing to a read error. The rearrangement links TRBV4-3 to TRBJ1-3; D is uncertain. This CDR3 is built from 18 residues. Germline CDR1 is LGHNA and CDR2 is YSLEER. As DNA, the CDR3 is TGCGCCAGCAGTCAAGATCACGTAGGACCGTACTCTGGAAACACCATATATTTT. It yields the protein CASSQDHVGPYSGNTIYF.

This clonotype was counted a few times. V usage is TRBV20-1 and J usage is TRBJ1-6; TRBD1 might be the D (5 bases). Trimming removed 4 bases from V and 0 bases from J, with 7 bases in between. CDR1 is DFQATT and CDR2 is SNEGSKA in the germline V gene (reference sequence). CDR3 length equals 14 residues. The DNA for the CDR3 is TGCAGTGCTACTGACAGCTCCTATAATTCACCCCTCCACTTT. It codes for CSATDSSYNSPLHF.